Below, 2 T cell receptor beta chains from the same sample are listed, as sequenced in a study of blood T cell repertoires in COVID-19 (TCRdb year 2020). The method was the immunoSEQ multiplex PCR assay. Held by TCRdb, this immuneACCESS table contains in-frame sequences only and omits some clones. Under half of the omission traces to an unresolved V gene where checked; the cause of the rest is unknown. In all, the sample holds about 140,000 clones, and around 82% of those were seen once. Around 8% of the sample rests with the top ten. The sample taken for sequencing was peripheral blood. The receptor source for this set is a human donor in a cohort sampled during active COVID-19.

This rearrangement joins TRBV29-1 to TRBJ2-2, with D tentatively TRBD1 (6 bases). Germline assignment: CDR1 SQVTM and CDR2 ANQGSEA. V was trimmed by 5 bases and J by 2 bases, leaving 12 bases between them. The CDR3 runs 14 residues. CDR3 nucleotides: TGCAGCGTTACAACAGGGATCAACACCGGGGAGCTGTTTTTT. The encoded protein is CSVTTGINTGELFF.

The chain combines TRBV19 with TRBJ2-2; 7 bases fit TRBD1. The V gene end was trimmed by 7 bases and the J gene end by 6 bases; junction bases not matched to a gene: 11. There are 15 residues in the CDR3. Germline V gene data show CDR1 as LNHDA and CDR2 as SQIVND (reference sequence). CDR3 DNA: TGTGCCAGTACAAAGACCGGACAGGTTTCCGGGGAGCTGTTTTTT. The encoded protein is CASTKTGQVSGELFF.